This T cell receptor beta chain was profiled in a study of OX40 agonist ivuxolimab in advanced cancers. Context from the whole study: The costimulatory receptor OX40 (CD134) was targeted by ivuxolimab, a fully human IgG2 agonistic monoclonal antibody. Intravenous ivuxolimab was administered to patients every 2 weeks at six dose levels: 0.01, 0.1, 0.3, 1.5, 3 and 10 mg/kg. Of the approximately 50 dose-escalation patients, hepatocellular carcinoma was present in approximately 20, melanoma in roughly 15, renal cell carcinoma in 9 and head and neck cancer in 9. In the dose-escalation cohort, about four fifths of patients were male, and the mean age was 60 years with a range of roughly 20 to 80. Prior anti-PD-1, anti-PD-L1 or anti-CTLA-4 therapy was permitted, and checkpoint inhibitors had been received by 30% to 40% of dose-escalation patients. Partial responses occurred in three dose-escalation patients: two with cutaneous melanoma and one with hepatocellular carcinoma. The purpose of peripheral TCRbeta sequencing was to test whether ivuxolimab changed TCR sequence diversity and led to clonal T-cell expansion. The paper reports the monotherapy dose-escalation portion (N of about 56 patients) of the phase I ivuxolimab trial.

The trial excluded patients who had a history of autoimmune disease or who were on systemic immunosuppression. Peripheral blood for TCR sequencing was collected from all dose cohorts at baseline, on cycle 4 day 1, and on cycle 7 day 1. Samples came from an open-label, multicenter, first-in-human phase I dose-escalation trial of ivuxolimab. Adults with locally advanced or metastatic head and neck squamous cell, hepatocellular, melanoma or renal cell carcinoma were enrolled in the trial. Before TCR sequencing, CD4+ T cells and CD8+ T cells were sorted from peripheral blood as separate populations. This clone was observed a single time. Its antigen is unknown. The sample holds no much larger clone one base away, and base qualities are not on file. For sequencing of the TCRbeta CDR3 region, genomic DNA was extracted from the sorted cells. TCRbeta CDR3 regions were sequenced using the immunoSEQ Assay. What TCRdb holds here is the immuneACCESS table cut down to in-frame rearrangements. Part of the clones is not present; checked against another copy, under half of the missing clones reflect an unresolved V gene, and the others are unexplained. The sample records about 64,000 clones, about 90% of which are singletons. The ten largest clones represent approximately 5.2% of the sample.

Taken from the germline V gene (reference sequence), the CDR1 and CDR2 loops are LNHDA and SQIVND. Between the V and J ends, shortened by 5 bases and 4 bases respectively, the junction contains 9 bases. From the cysteine through the phenylalanine, the CDR3 covers 14 amino acids. The sequence is cut down to CDR3 DNA, 42 bases in frame from base 1. Overall study results and their limits: Low levels of normalized T-cell clonal expansion were also seen in some nonresponding patients. On average, CD8+ T cells showed more expanded clones than CD4+ T cells after ivuxolimab. At doses from 0.1 to 3.0 mg/kg, clonal expansion was seen in both CD4+ and CD8+ blood T cells between baseline and week 6. Partial responders in the 0.1-3.0 mg/kg groups had among the lowest normalized peripheral clonal expansion, especially among CD8+ T cells. Antigen specificity was not determined for the clonally expanded peripheral T cells.

The chain was built from TRBV19 and TRBJ2-6, with the D gene possibly TRBD1 or TRBD2, each one fitting 5 bases. The clonotype comes from an adult with an advanced solid tumor such as melanoma, head and neck, liver or kidney cancer. The sample was CD4+ or CD8+ T cells sorted from blood, taken in a trial of the OX40 agonist ivuxolimab. The sequenced DNA is TGTGCCAGTAGTTCCGGGACCGGGGCCAACGTCCTGACTTTC. Its product reads: CASSSGTGANVLTF.